This entry lists 19 T cell receptor beta chains sequenced from one sample in a study of T cell changes during pregnancy in multiple sclerosis. Profiled with immunoSEQ multiplex PCR; TCRdb holds only in-frame clones, not every one. The sample lists around 80,000 clones, more than 90% occurring once. This specimen was peripheral blood, taken in the second trimester of pregnancy. Receptors were obtained from a female donor with multiple sclerosis, enrolled in a pregnancy study.

The chain combines TRBV4-2 with TRBJ2-1, with 8 bases fitting TRBD2. This CDR3 has 15 residues. The J segment lost 4 bases and the V segment lost 0 bases, leaving 2 bases of the junction unmatched. Germline CDR1 and CDR2: LGHNA and YNFKEQ. The CDR3 spells CASSQDPGGYNEQFF. The CDR3 nucleotides read TGTGCCAGCAGCCAAGATCCGGGAGGGTACAATGAGCAGTTCTTC.

J is TRBJ2-5 and V is TRBV4-1; the match to TRBD1 covers 7 bases. Germline loops: CDR1 MGHRA, CDR2 YSYEKL. Trimming removed 5 bases from V and 2 bases from J; junction bases left unmatched: 8. There are 15 residues in the CDR3. Here the CDR3 DNA reads TGCGCCAGCAGCGACATGGACAGGTTTCAAGAGACCCAGTACTTC. Translated, it gives CASSDMDRFQETQYF.

The V and J genes are TRBV5-1 and TRBJ2-5; 7 positions agree with TRBD2. The germline V gene has CDR1 SGHRS and CDR2 YFSETQ. The CDR3 is made up of 15 amino acids. The junction had 6 bases not matched to a gene; V was cut back by 0 bases and J by 4 bases. The CDR3 DNA is TGCGCCAGCAGCTTGGGTATAGCGGGCGGAGAGACCCAGTACTTC. Its protein is CASSLGIAGGETQYF.

This rearrangement joins TRBV5-5 to TRBJ2-7, with TRBD1 identical over 8 bases. The V gene's germline CDR1 is SGHKS and CDR2 YYEKEE (reference sequence). Unmatched junction bases numbered 6, after V lost 4 bases and J lost 3 bases. This CDR3 has 14 amino acids. Here the CDR3 DNA reads TGTGCCAGCAGCGAAGGACAGGGAGGCTACGAGCAGTACTTC. It encodes CASSEGQGGYEQYF.

The chain carries TRBV7-2 and TRBJ1-2, with TRBD1 matching over 7 bases. The CDR3 spans 14 residues. Germline loops: CDR1 SGHTA, CDR2 FQGNSA. V lost 4 bases to trimming and J lost 14 bases; unmatched junction nucleotides: 16. The DNA for the CDR3 is TGTGCCAGCAGCTACGACAGGGTTTTGGTGGGTACAACCTTC. The encoded protein is CASSYDRVLVGTTF.

The J gene is TRBJ2-5, the V gene TRBV30; D is undetermined. With 3 bases removed from V and 2 bases from J, the gap between germline ends came to 4 bases. Germline V gene sequence: CDR1 GTSNPN, CDR2 SVGIG (reference sequence). The CDR3 is made up of 11 amino acids. The CDR3 coding sequence is TGTGCCTGGAGCCCACAAGAGACCCAGTACTTC. Amino acids: CAWSPQETQYF.

This clone was recorded once. This rearrangement joins TRBV4-3 to TRBJ2-7, with 7 bases matching TRBD2. Per germline, CDR1 LGHNA and CDR2 YSLEER. The CDR3 sequence is 16 residues long. Unmatched junction bases numbered 5, after V lost 0 bases and J lost 0 bases. CDR3 DNA: TGCGCCAGCAGCCAAGAAGCCCGGGGGGACTCCTACGAGCAGTACTTC. Translation gives CASSQEARGDSYEQYF.

This rearrangement joins TRBV27 to TRBJ1-2; perhaps TRBD1 as D (6 bases). Germline CDR1 is MNHEY and CDR2 is SMNVEV (reference sequence). CDR3 length: 15 residues. V was pared by 5 bases and J by 7 bases, with 20 bases between. CDR3 DNA: TGTGCCAGCAGTCCCCATCGGGGGGCACCTGGTGGCTACACCTTC. Translation gives CASSPHRGAPGGYTF.

The V call is TRBV19, the J call TRBJ2-3; no clear D gene. V was trimmed by 3 bases and J by 2 bases, leaving 12 bases between them. Germline V gives CDR1 LNHDA, CDR2 SQIVND (reference sequence). The CDR3 loop spans 15 amino acids. This chain's CDR3 is CASSIGSLNTDTQYF. CDR3 coding DNA: TGTGCCAGTAGTATCGGTTCGCTCAACACAGATACGCAGTATTTT.

The gene calls are TRBV4-2 and TRBJ2-4, with no clear D. The germline gives CDR1 LGHNA, CDR2 YNFKEQ. The V end was cut by 0 bases, the J end by 8 bases, with 14 bases between. This CDR3 comprises 15 residues. The CDR3 protein is CASSQDSPPVDIQYF. The CDR3 nucleotides read TGTGCCAGCAGCCAAGACTCCCCCCCCGTCGACATTCAGTACTTC.

V and J are TRBV5-6 and TRBJ2-2, with 10 nucleotides matching TRBD1. This CDR3 spans 17 amino acids. Unmatched junction bases numbered 13, after V lost 4 bases and J lost 7 bases. Germline V gene data show CDR1 as SGHDT and CDR2 as YYEEEE. The CDR3 DNA reads as TGTGCCAGCAGCGTCGACAGGGGGCGCGGAAGAATCGGGGAGCTGTTTTTT. Translated, it gives CASSVDRGRGRIGELFF.

The chain combines TRBV29-1 with TRBJ2-4, with 12 bases that match TRBD2. The CDR3 runs to 17 residues. V shed 3 bases, J shed 1 base, and the junction held 7 bases outside the gene matches. Germline CDR1 and CDR2: SQVTM and ANQGSEA. The CDR3 spells CSVDMTSGSLAKNIQYF. CDR3 DNA sequence: TGCAGCGTTGACATGACTAGCGGGAGTCTGGCCAAAAACATTCAGTACTTC.

V and J are TRBV27 and TRBJ2-1, with TRBD1 matching over 7 bases. The germline CDR1 and CDR2 sequences are MNHEY and SMNVEV (reference sequence). With 6 bases clipped from V and 6 bases from J, the junction kept 5 bases outside the gene matches. This CDR3 region has 13 residues. For the CDR3, the DNA is TGTGCCAGCAGACGGGACAGAAGCAATGAGCAGTTCTTC. The encoded protein is CASRRDRSNEQFF.

This clone is a singleton in its sample. This sequence joins TRBV9 and TRBJ2-3; TRBD1 might be the D (6 bases). This CDR3 is 14 amino acids long. Deletions cut 4 bases from V and 6 bases from J, with 15 bases between. Germline CDR1 SGDLS, CDR2 YYNGEE. The CDR3 region is CASSMTQGWDTQYF. CDR3 in DNA: TGTGCCAGCAGCATGACACAGGGTTGGGATACGCAGTATTTT.

V usage is TRBV5-1 and J usage is TRBJ2-1; perhaps TRBD2 as D (6 bases). In germline, CDR1 is SGHRS, CDR2 YFSETQ. The V and J ends lost 4 bases and 4 bases respectively, with 12 bases between them. The CDR3 contains 14 residues. The CDR3 here is CASSPLRGYNEQFF. Here the CDR3 DNA reads TGCGCCAGCAGCCCGCTCCGGGGGTACAATGAGCAGTTCTTC.

The V gene is TRBV11-2, the J gene TRBJ2-2; no clear D gene. Deletions cut 0 bases from V and 1 base from J, with 12 bases between. The CDR3 is 17 amino acids. The germline V gene has CDR1 SGHAT and CDR2 FQNNGV. The DNA for the CDR3 is TGTGCCAGCAGCTTAGAGACTTTCCTCCTGAACACCGGGGAGCTGTTTTTT. Encoded protein: CASSLETFLLNTGELFF.

CDR3 amino acids: CASSRYSGSTPGEQYF. CDR3 DNA: TGTGCCAGCAGCAGATATAGCGGGTCAACCCCGGGGGAGCAGTACTTC. This rearrangement joins TRBV11-2 to TRBJ2-7; 7 positions agree with TRBD2. This CDR3 contains 16 residues. The V segment lost 5 bases and the J segment 7 bases; nucleotides outside the gene matches: 17. The V gene's germline CDR1 is SGHAT and CDR2 FQNNGV.

V gene TRBV5-1 combines with J gene TRBJ2-1, with 10 bases identical to TRBD2. The CDR3 contains 16 residues. J lost 5 bases, V lost 4 bases, and 9 bases had no gene match. Germline V gene sequence: CDR1 SGHRS, CDR2 YFSETQ. The CDR3, as DNA: TGCGCCAGCAGCCCAGGCACTAGCGGGGTTAACAATGAGCAGTTCTTC. Encoded protein: CASSPGTSGVNNEQFF.

This chain connects TRBV19 to TRBJ2-1, with 16 nucleotides matching TRBD2. CDR1 LNHDA and CDR2 SQIVND come from the germline V gene (reference sequence). This CDR3 has 18 residues. The junction had 5 bases not matched to a gene; V was cut back by 5 bases and J by 1 base. This CDR3 is CASSPGTSGRGSYNEQFF. The DNA for the CDR3 is TGTGCCAGTAGTCCGGGGACTAGCGGGAGGGGGTCCTACAATGAGCAGTTCTTC.